These 32 T cell receptor beta chains originate from one sample sequenced in a study of blood T cell repertoires in COVID-19. Here immunoSEQ multiplex PCR was the method, and the copy in TCRdb shows in-frame clones only, minus some. The sample has 160,000 or so clones, approximately 84% seen once; the top ten hold around 13%. The material sequenced was peripheral blood. These TCRs come from a woman of 80 years or more with acute or convalescent COVID-19.

J is TRBJ1-5 and V is TRBV2, with D perhaps TRBD1 (6 bases). Trimming pared 8 bases from V and 7 bases from J, leaving 21 bases between. In germline, CDR1 is SNHLY, CDR2 FYNNEI. This CDR3 is built from 15 residues. The CDR3 loop reads CASSWAGGGWQPQHF. DNA for the CDR3: TGTGCCAGCTCGTGGGCAGGCGGGGGCTGGCAGCCCCAGCATTTT.

The V gene is TRBV5-1, the J gene TRBJ1-3; D is possibly TRBD1 (6 bases). V lost 2 bases and J 0 bases, leaving 9 bases between the germline ends. Germline CDR1 reads SGHRS; CDR2 reads YFSETQ. The CDR3 extends over 15 amino acids. The CDR3 reads CASSLQGNSGNTIYF. The CDR3 DNA follows: TGCGCCAGCAGCTTACAGGGTAACTCTGGAAACACCATATATTTT. Full variable domain (rest looked up from reference TRBV5-1 and TRBJ1-3): KAGVTQTPRYLIKTRGQQVTLSCSPISGHRSVSWYQQTPGQGLQFLFEYFSETQRNKGNFPGRFSGRQFSNSRSEMNVSTLELGDSALYLCASSLQGNSGNTIYFGEGSWLTVV.

The chain has TRBV3-1 (or the pseudogene TRBV3-2) and TRBJ2-1; 9 nucleotides match TRBD2. Trimming took 4 bases from V and 6 from J; bases not matched to a gene: 4. Germline loops: CDR1 LGHDT, CDR2 YNNKEL (reference sequence). The CDR3 has 14 amino acids. This CDR3 is CASSLGLALNEQFF. The CDR3 DNA reads TGTGCCAGCAGCCTGGGACTAGCTCTCAATGAGCAGTTCTTC.

For this clone: The junction does not match germline at one end; this may be a read error. The sample has other DNA sequences that encode this CDR3 too. J is TRBJ2-4 and V is TRBV30; the D gene is possibly TRBD2 (5 bases). The CDR3 loop spans 14 amino acids. CDR1 is GTSNPN, CDR2 SVGIG, per germline (reference sequence). The CDR3 sequence: CAWSLPGNLPKKHF. CDR3 nucleotide sequence: TGTGCCTGGAGCCTACCCGGGAATCTTCCCAAGAAGCACTTC. Combining the CDR3 with reference TRBV30 and TRBJ2-4 gives the whole variable domain SQTIHQWPATLVQPVGSPLSLECTVEGTSNPNLYWYRQAAGRGLQLLFYSVGIGQISSEVPQNLSASRPQDRQFILSSKKLLLSDSGFYLCAWSLPGNLPKKHFGAGTRLSVL.

On this clone: A much larger clonotype is one base distant, so this may be a read error. J is TRBJ1-2 and V is TRBV12-3 or TRBV12-4, with D perhaps TRBD1 (6 bases). CDR3 size: 13 residues. With 6 bases removed from V and 1 base from J, the gap between germline ends came to 9 bases. CDR3 in amino acids: CASSPDSNYGYTF. CDR3 DNA: TGTGCCAGCAGCCCGGACAGTAACTATGGCTACACCTTC.

The DNA of the CDR3 is TGTGCCTGGAGTATAGCGGGAGGTTGGGAGACCCAGTACTTC. Protein product: CAWSIAGGWETQYF. The chain carries TRBV30 and TRBJ2-5; 10 nucleotides align to TRBD2. The length of the CDR3 is 14 residues. V gave up 2 bases and J gave up 5 bases; unmatched junction bases: 5. CDR1 is GTSNPN, CDR2 SVGIG, per germline (reference sequence).

The V call is TRBV19, the J call TRBJ2-3, with 7 nucleotides matching TRBD2. The V and J ends lost 5 bases and 0 bases, in that order; junction bases with no gene match: 5. Per the germline V gene, CDR1 is LNHDA and CDR2 is SQIVND (reference sequence). The CDR3 runs 15 residues. The CDR3 loop is CASSLASGSTDTQYF. Here the CDR3 DNA reads TGTGCCAGTAGTTTAGCTAGCGGCAGCACAGATACGCAGTATTTT.

The chain links TRBV6-6 to TRBJ2-1; TRBD2 matches at 15 bases. The germline V gene encodes CDR1 MNHNY and CDR2 SVGAGI (reference sequence). Trimming cost V 6 bases and J 9 bases; bases outside gene matches: 21. The CDR3 extends over 20 amino acids. CDR3 residues: CASSYTPVWTSGGAGSEQFF. The DNA of the CDR3 is TGTGCCAGCAGCTACACCCCCGTGTGGACTAGCGGGGGGGCTGGGTCTGAGCAGTTCTTC.

The chain employs TRBV5-1 and TRBJ2-2; D might be TRBD2 (5 bases). The V end lost 3 bases, the J end lost 3 bases, and 9 bases lay between the germline ends. The CDR3 length is 14 residues. Germline CDR1 is SGHRS and CDR2 is YFSETQ. For the CDR3, the DNA is TGCGCCAGCAGCTCCACTAGGGACACCGGGGAGCTGTTTTTT. Encoded protein: CASSSTRDTGELFF.

This clone was seen only a few times. DNA for the CDR3: TGTGCCAGCAGCTTAGTGGGACAGTTAATAAATAATTCACCCCTCCACTTT. Protein sequence: CASSLVGQLINNSPLHF. The rearrangement links TRBV7-2 to TRBJ1-6; 7 bases fit TRBD1. V was pared by 1 base and J by 5 bases, with 8 bases of the junction left unmatched. There are 17 residues in the CDR3. Germline V gene data show CDR1 as SGHTA and CDR2 as FQGNSA.

The count of this clone is one. The chain uses TRBV10-1 and TRBJ2-1, with D possibly being TRBD2 (6 bases). The V end was cut by 0 bases, the J end by 9 bases, with 15 bases between. From germline, CDR1 is WNHNN and CDR2 SYGVQD (reference sequence). CDR3 length equals 15 residues. The CDR3 protein is CASSESGSPRGEQFF. The CDR3 DNA sequence: TGCGCCAGCAGTGAGTCCGGGAGCCCTAGGGGTGAGCAGTTCTTC.

The chain recombines TRBV5-8 with TRBJ2-1; 10 bases agree with TRBD2. The CDR3 consists of 16 residues. Germline V gene sequence: CDR1 SGHTS, CDR2 YDEGEE. V lost 0 bases and J lost 4; bases outside the gene matches: 4. The CDR3 region has the DNA TGTGCCAGCAGCTTGGGGACTAGCGGTTTGTACAATGAGCAGTTCTTC. It is translated as CASSLGTSGLYNEQFF.

J is TRBJ2-1 and V is TRBV3-1 (or the pseudogene TRBV3-2); 8 bases agree with TRBD2. The CDR3 consists of 17 residues. Germline CDR1 is LGHDT and CDR2 is YNNKEL (reference sequence). V lost 0 bases, J lost 8 bases, and 12 bases stayed unmatched. The CDR3 DNA sequence: TGTGCCAGCAGCCAAGATCTCCTTAGCGGGAAGCTCTATGAGCAGTTCTTC. This codes for CASSQDLLSGKLYEQFF.

The sample holds a few counts of this clone. The V and J genes are TRBV6-5 and TRBJ1-6, with a tentative D call TRBD1 (5 bases). Germline V gene lookup returns CDR1 MNHEY and CDR2 SVGAGI. With 0 bases removed from V and 7 bases from J, the gap between germline ends came to 7 bases. The CDR3 is made up of 14 amino acids. CDR3 in DNA: TGTGCCAGCAGTTACTCGCCAGGGAATTCACCCCTCCACTTT. Translating gives CASSYSPGNSPLHF.

The rearrangement uses TRBV5-1 and TRBJ2-7, with TRBD2 identical over 8 bases. The CDR3 loop spans 15 amino acids. From germline, CDR1 is SGHRS and CDR2 YFSETQ. J gave up 2 bases and V 4 bases, and 8 bases lay outside the gene matches. CDR3 bases: TGCGCCAGCAGCCCGGGGGGGACACCTCCCTACGAGCAGTACTTC. Residues: CASSPGGTPPYEQYF.

The V gene is TRBV25-1, the J gene TRBJ2-2; 7 bases agree with TRBD1. The CDR3 is 13 residues long. Germline V gene sequence: CDR1 MGHDK, CDR2 SYGVNS. V lost 5 bases, J lost 6 bases, and 3 bases stayed unmatched. The CDR3 coding sequence is TGTGCCAGCAGTCCGACAGGGCCCGGGGAGCTGTTTTTT. Its protein is CASSPTGPGELFF.

The chain links TRBV6-5 to TRBJ2-7, with 12 positions matching TRBD2. Losses at the gene ends were 4 bases for V and 6 bases for J; bases not matched to a gene: 7. This CDR3 has 15 residues. Germline loops: CDR1 MNHEY, CDR2 SVGAGI. CDR3 nucleotides: TGTGCCAGCAGTTTCTCTAGCGGGAGGGGTTCCGAGCAGTACTTC. This encodes CASSFSSGRGSEQYF.

This chain uses TRBV29-1 with TRBJ1-1; no clear D. Germline CDR1 and CDR2: SQVTM and ANQGSEA. The CDR3 is 13 amino acids. V was trimmed by 5 bases and J by 0 bases, leaving 10 bases between them. The CDR3 region is CSVRVELNTEAFF. Written as DNA, the CDR3 is TGCAGCGTTCGGGTCGAACTGAACACTGAAGCTTTCTTT.

The chain couples TRBV5-1 to TRBJ2-1; D not resolved. V lost 5 bases, J lost 7 bases, and 13 bases lay in between. The CDR3 extends over 13 amino acids. Germline V CDR1 and CDR2: SGHRS, YFSETQ. The CDR3 sequence: CASSRLSSNEQFF. The CDR3 DNA reads TGCGCCAGCAGTCGCCTGAGTTCGAATGAGCAGTTCTTC.

The chain joins TRBV27 to TRBJ2-6; D unclear. The CDR3 is made up of 15 amino acids. V was clipped by 5 bases and J by 4 bases, with 12 bases between them. The germline V gene encodes CDR1 MNHEY and CDR2 SMNVEV (reference sequence). CDR3 bases: TGTGCCAGCAGTCCCCGGGTATCAGGGGCCAACGTCCTGACTTTC. The encoded protein is CASSPRVSGANVLTF.

The chain joins TRBV20-1 to TRBJ2-1; 9 positions agree with TRBD2. This CDR3 comprises 14 residues. V shed 3 bases, J shed 7 bases, and the junction held 7 bases outside the gene matches. Looked up from germline, CDR1 is DFQATT and CDR2 is SNEGSKA (reference sequence). The CDR3 protein is CSASRAGGLNEQFF. CDR3 DNA sequence: TGCAGTGCTAGTAGGGCGGGAGGGTTGAATGAGCAGTTCTTC.

The rearrangement uses TRBV2 and TRBJ1-4; TRBD1 might be the D (5 bases). CDR3 size: 16 residues. Germline V lookup: CDR1 SNHLY, CDR2 FYNNEI. V dropped 8 bases and J dropped 0 bases, with 16 bases sitting between them. The CDR3 region has the DNA TGTGCCAGCCTATGGAGGGCGGGGGCAACTAATGAAAAACTGTTTTTT. It translates to CASLWRAGATNEKLFF. Full variable domain (outside the CDR3, taken from reference TRBV2 and TRBJ1-4): EPEVTQTPSHQVTQMGQEVILRCVPISNHLYFYWYRQILGQKVEFLVSFYNNEISEKSEIFDDQFSVERPDGSNFTLKIRSTKLEDSAMYFCASLWRAGATNEKLFFGSGTQLSVL.

Notes on this clone: The same CDR3 also results from other DNA sequences found in this sample. The chain links TRBV29-1 to TRBJ2-4; D might be TRBD1 (6 bases). This CDR3 region has 13 residues. Germline lookup yields CDR1 SQVTM and CDR2 ANQGSEA. Trimming removed 4 bases from V and 0 bases from J, with 7 bases in between. This chain's CDR3 is CSVGGLAKNIQYF. For the CDR3, the DNA is TGCAGCGTTGGGGGGCTAGCCAAAAACATTCAGTACTTC.

V usage is TRBV7-6 and J usage is TRBJ2-1, with D maybe TRBD2 (6 bases). The CDR3 has 17 amino acids. Germline V gives CDR1 SGHVS, CDR2 FNYEAQ. The V end lost 5 bases, the J end lost 5 bases, and 22 bases lay between the germline ends. The CDR3 sequence is CASSPPGLPTGDNEQFF. The CDR3 nucleotides are TGTGCCAGCAGCCCTCCCGGACTGCCAACGGGAGACAATGAGCAGTTCTTC.

The J gene is TRBJ1-5, the V gene TRBV23-1, with 8 bases identical to TRBD1. TRBV23-1 is recorded as an ORF, its role being uncertain. V gave up 0 bases and J gave up 1 base; unmatched junction bases: 11. The CDR3 contains 19 residues. In nucleotides, the CDR3 is TGCGCCAGCAGTCAATCGTTCCGGGACAGGTACGGGAGCAATCAGCCCCAGCATTTT. Amino acid sequence: CASSQSFRDRYGSNQPQHF.

The chain couples TRBV19 to TRBJ1-4; D is possibly TRBD1 (5 bases). V was shortened by 3 bases and J by 1 base, with 12 bases between the two germline ends. CDR1 LNHDA and CDR2 SQIVND come from the germline V gene (reference sequence). This CDR3 has 16 amino acids. DNA of the CDR3: TGTGCCAGTAGTATTTCCTTGACAGTAACTAATGAAAAACTGTTTTTT. It is translated as CASSISLTVTNEKLFF.

The gene calls are TRBV11-3 and TRBJ2-1; TRBD1 matches at 8 bases. J lost 4 bases, V lost 5 bases, and 7 bases had no gene match. Looked up from germline, CDR1 is SGHNT and CDR2 is YENEEA. The length of the CDR3 is 15 residues. The CDR3 nucleotides read TGTGCCAGCAGCATAGGACAGGGAAAATACAATGAGCAGTTCTTC. It yields the protein CASSIGQGKYNEQFF. Full variable domain (remainder filled in from reference TRBV11-3 and TRBJ2-1): EAGVVQSPRYKIIEKKQPVAFWCNPISGHNTLYWYLQNLGQGPELLIRYENEEAVDDSQLPKDRFSAERLKGVDSTLKIQPAELGDSAVYLCASSIGQGKYNEQFFGPGTRLTVL.

V usage is TRBV5-1 and J usage is TRBJ2-2, with D maybe TRBD1 (6 bases). V lost 1 base to trimming and J lost 0 bases, with 10 bases between them. Germline V gene lookup returns CDR1 SGHRS and CDR2 YFSETQ. The CDR3 runs to 16 residues. The CDR3 DNA follows: TGCGCCAGCAGCTTGAGTAGGACAGCGAACACCGGGGAGCTGTTTTTT. Translating it yields CASSLSRTANTGELFF.

V gene TRBV21-1 combines with J gene TRBJ2-2; no check of the table's D call, TRBD1, against the DNA was made. TRBV21-1 is designated a pseudogene. This CDR3 region has 16 residues. The CDR3 bases are TGTGCCAGCAGCAAAGCCCGAATAAGGGGGACCGGGGAGCTGTTTTTT. It codes for CASSKARIRGTGELFF.

This chain uses TRBV19 with TRBJ1-4; 10 bases map to TRBD1. J lost 11 bases, V lost 6 bases, and 6 bases had no gene match. This CDR3 has 13 amino acids. Germline CDR1 and CDR2: LNHDA and SQIVND (reference sequence). The DNA for the CDR3 is TGTGCCAGTAGGTCGGGGACAGGGGACAAACTGTTTTTT. It yields the protein CASRSGTGDKLFF.

The chain links TRBV5-1 to TRBJ2-2; 7 nucleotides match TRBD2. Losses at the gene ends were 2 bases for V and 1 base for J; bases not matched to a gene: 2. This CDR3 has 15 amino acids. Per germline, CDR1 SGHRS and CDR2 YFSETQ. The CDR3: CASSFASGNTGELFF. CDR3 coding DNA: TGCGCCAGCAGCTTTGCTAGCGGGAACACCGGGGAGCTGTTTTTT. Complete variable domain (other parts from reference TRBV5-1 and TRBJ2-2): KAGVTQTPRYLIKTRGQQVTLSCSPISGHRSVSWYQQTPGQGLQFLFEYFSETQRNKGNFPGRFSGRQFSNSRSEMNVSTLELGDSALYLCASSFASGNTGELFFGEGSRLTVL.

CDR3 sequence (DNA): TGTGCCAGCGGAGGCCTCGGGACTGAAGCTTTCTTT. Its translation: CASGGLGTEAFF. The chain has TRBV7-9 and TRBJ1-1; D unclear. The CDR3 sequence is 12 residues long. From germline, CDR1 is SEHNR and CDR2 FQNEAQ (reference sequence). Trimming stripped 8 bases from V and 5 bases from J, with 12 bases between.